This TCR beta chain was recovered during a study of blood T cell repertoires in COVID-19. V lost 6 bases to trimming and J lost 5 bases; unmatched junction nucleotides: 8. CDR1 and CDR2 (germline): LGHDT, YNNKEL (reference sequence). CDR3 size: 14 residues. Repertoires were generated with immunoSEQ multiplex PCR, while TCRdb's copy carries only in-frame clones and drops some. The sample gives around 69,000 clones, less than 90% of which show up once; 8.8% is in the top ten. The sequenced sample consisted of peripheral blood. The genes are TRBV3-1 (or the pseudogene TRBV3-2) and TRBJ2-3; 7 nucleotides line up with TRBD2. This clonotype was obtained from a man between 50 and 59 years old with active COVID-19. The CDR3 spells CASSPGLLVDTQYF. For the CDR3, the DNA is TGTGCCAGCAGTCCGGGACTATTAGTAGATACGCAGTATTTT.